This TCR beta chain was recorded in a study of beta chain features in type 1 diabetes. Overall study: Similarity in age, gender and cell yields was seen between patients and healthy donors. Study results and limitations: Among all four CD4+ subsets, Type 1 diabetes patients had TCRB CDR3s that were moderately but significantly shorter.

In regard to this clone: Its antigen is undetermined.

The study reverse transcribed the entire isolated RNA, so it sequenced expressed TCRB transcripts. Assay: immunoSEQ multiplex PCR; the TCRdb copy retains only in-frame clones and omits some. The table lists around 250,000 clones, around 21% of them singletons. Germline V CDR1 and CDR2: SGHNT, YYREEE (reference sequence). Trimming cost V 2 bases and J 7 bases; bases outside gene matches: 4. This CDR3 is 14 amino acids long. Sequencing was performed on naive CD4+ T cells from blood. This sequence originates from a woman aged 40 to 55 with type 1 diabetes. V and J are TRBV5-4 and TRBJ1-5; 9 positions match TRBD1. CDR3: CASSLQGALQPQHF. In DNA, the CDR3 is TGTGCCAGCAGCTTACAGGGGGCATTACAGCCCCAGCATTTT. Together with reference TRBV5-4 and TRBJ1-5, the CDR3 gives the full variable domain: ETGVTQSPTHLIKTRGQQVTLRCSSQSGHNTVSWYQQALGQGPQFIFQYYREEENGRGNFPPRFSGLQFPNYSSELNVNALELDDSALYLCASSLQGALQPQHFGDGTRLSIL.